This TCR beta chain emerged from a study of blood T cell repertoires in COVID-19. Whole-study context: Collection of acute and convalescent COVID-19 samples took place in the United States, Italy and Spain. T cells, B-cell-depleted T cells, or PBMCs provided the cDNA or gDNA that served as material.

In the authors' methods: Quantification of nucleated cells was approximated via reference gene primer amplification. The method was immunoSEQ multiplex PCR; TCRdb's version includes in-frame clones alone and lacks a portion of them. That table gives V, J and clone size, and the DNA gave D and trimming. The data contain 90,000 to 120,000 clones, roughly nine tenths of them singletons. The germline V and J ends were trimmed by 4 bases and 4 bases, with 5 bases remaining between them. The CDR3 extends over 12 amino acids. Germline V lookup: CDR1 LGHDT, CDR2 YNNKEL (reference sequence). The sequenced sample was peripheral blood. The sequence was collected from a man in his forties or fifties with active or convalescent COVID-19. V and J are TRBV3-1 (or the pseudogene TRBV3-2) and TRBJ1-3; D gene ambiguous. The CDR3 DNA follows: TGTGCCAGCAGCCTGCAGGGAAACACCATATATTTT. Translating it yields CASSLQGNTIYF.